The 20 T cell receptor beta chains listed next were all sequenced from one sample in a study of blood T cell repertoires in COVID-19. Sequencing used immunoSEQ multiplex PCR; TCRdb keeps in-frame clones, though not all of them. Among 200,000 to 300,000 clones, roughly 88% were seen once, and the ten largest hold more than 0.95%. Sequenced material: PBMCs or T cells enriched from blood (not recorded which). The receptors stem from a woman aged 40 to 55 with acute COVID-19.

The J gene is TRBJ1-3, the V gene TRBV5-1; 8 bases line up with TRBD1. Germline CDR1 and CDR2: SGHRS and YFSETQ. V lost 0 bases, J lost 4 bases, and 3 bases stayed unmatched. The CDR3 extends over 15 amino acids. The CDR3 sequence: CASSLGQGTGNTIYF. Here the CDR3 DNA reads TGCGCCAGCAGCTTGGGACAGGGGACGGGAAACACCATATATTTT.

The chain has TRBV5-1 and TRBJ2-3, with 8 bases that match TRBD2. The trim removed 1 base at V and 0 bases at J, leaving 7 bases unmatched. The germline V gene encodes CDR1 SGHRS and CDR2 YFSETQ. The CDR3 has 17 residues. Written as DNA, the CDR3 is TGCGCCAGCAGCTTGCCAACGACGGGGGGGAGCACAGATACGCAGTATTTT. Its protein is CASSLPTTGGSTDTQYF.

The V and J genes are TRBV28 and TRBJ1-5; TRBD1 agrees at 9 bases. J gave up 6 bases and V 6 bases, and 9 bases lay outside the gene matches. CDR1 and CDR2 (germline): MDHEN, SYDVKM. The CDR3 is made up of 15 amino acids. CDR3 nucleotide sequence: TGTGCCAGCAGACCTACAGGGGGCTTGCGTCAGCCCCAGCATTTT. Translation gives CASRPTGGLRQPQHF.

The chain employs TRBV19 and TRBJ2-1; 10 nucleotides agree with TRBD2. The CDR3 is 15 residues long. J lost 9 bases, V lost 3 bases, and 8 bases had no gene match. CDR1 is LNHDA, CDR2 SQIVND, per germline (reference sequence). The CDR3 nucleotides read TGTGCCAGTAGTATCGGGCTAGCGGGAGCGCTTGAGCAGTTCTTC. It yields the protein CASSIGLAGALEQFF.

The rearrangement joins TRBV9 to TRBJ2-3, with 13 bases identical to TRBD2. Germline CDR1 reads SGDLS; CDR2 reads YYNGEE. CDR3 length: 20 residues. V trimming: 3 bases; J trimming: 4 bases; junction bases outside the gene matches: 17. The CDR3: CASSADVWTSGRIPADTQYF. In DNA, the CDR3 is TGTGCCAGCAGCGCCGACGTATGGACTAGCGGGAGAATTCCCGCAGATACGCAGTATTTT.

The V gene is TRBV18, the J gene TRBJ1-5, with 7 bases that match TRBD1. CDR1 is KGHSH, CDR2 LQKENI, per germline. The CDR3 contains 14 residues. V was pared by 2 bases and J by 4 bases, with 2 bases of the junction left unmatched. The DNA of the CDR3 is TGTGCCAGCTCACCAAGCAGGGGGAATCAGCCCCAGCATTTT. It codes for CASSPSRGNQPQHF.

This clone was detected once. V gene TRBV6-2 or TRBV6-3 combines with J gene TRBJ1-2; D perhaps matches TRBD1 (6 bases). The V gene lost 2 bases and the J gene lost 9 bases, with 13 bases spanning the gap. From germline, CDR1 is MNHEY and CDR2 SVGEGT. The CDR3 has 13 amino acids. The CDR3 protein is CASSYNPGDRYTF. The CDR3 DNA reads as TGTGCCAGCAGTTACAACCCAGGGGATCGCTACACCTTC.

The rearrangement uses TRBV7-2 and TRBJ1-1; D is possibly TRBD1 (5 bases). The CDR3 consists of 14 residues. CDR1 is SGHTA, CDR2 FQGNSA, per germline. V shed 1 base and J shed 1 base, with 7 bases lying between them. The CDR3 region has the DNA TGTGCCAGCAGCTTAGGGGGGGAGAACACTGAAGCTTTCTTT. Protein sequence: CASSLGGENTEAFF.

V gene TRBV28 combines with J gene TRBJ2-7; 9 nucleotides match TRBD1. CDR1 and CDR2 from the germline V gene are MDHEN and SYDVKM. The J segment lost 2 bases and the V segment lost 3 bases, leaving 8 bases of the junction unmatched. This CDR3 contains 16 residues. The CDR3 spells CASSFGRDRAPYEQYF. CDR3 DNA: TGTGCCAGCAGTTTTGGTCGGGACAGGGCCCCCTACGAGCAGTACTTC.

The chain couples TRBV5-1 to TRBJ1-3, with D tentatively TRBD1 (5 bases). The V and J ends lost 1 base and 0 bases respectively, with 11 bases between them. Germline loops: CDR1 SGHRS, CDR2 YFSETQ. CDR3 size: 16 residues. CDR3 DNA sequence: TGCGCCAGCAGCTTGATGGGGCCCACCTCTGGAAACACCATATATTTT. Translated, it gives CASSLMGPTSGNTIYF.

V gene TRBV27 combines with J gene TRBJ2-3; D is perhaps TRBD2 (5 bases). The V end was cut by 1 base, the J end by 7 bases, with 18 bases between. The CDR3 is 16 amino acids. The germline CDR1 and CDR2 sequences are MNHEY and SMNVEV (reference sequence). The DNA for the CDR3 is TGTGCCAGCAGTTTATTTGCTAGCCAAGAGCTTAATACGCAGTATTTT. It specifies CASSLFASQELNTQYF.

The chain employs TRBV6-5 and TRBJ1-5; 10 bases fit TRBD1. Losses at the gene ends were 6 bases for V and 9 bases for J; bases not matched to a gene: 8. Germline-derived CDR1 and CDR2 are MNHEY and SVGAGI. The CDR3 spans 14 residues. CDR3 region: CASSPGQGGRPQHF. The CDR3 DNA reads as TGTGCCAGCAGCCCCGGACAGGGGGGGAGGCCCCAGCATTTT.

This chain uses TRBV19 with TRBJ1-1, with D tentatively TRBD1 (6 bases). CDR1 is LNHDA, CDR2 SQIVND, per germline (reference sequence). CDR3 length: 13 residues. V lost 8 bases and J 5 bases, leaving 15 bases between the germline ends. This CDR3 is CASFTGQWTEAFF. CDR3 coding DNA: TGTGCCAGTTTTACAGGGCAATGGACTGAAGCTTTCTTT.

CDR3 region: CASSPTGYYYGYTF. The DNA of the CDR3 is TGTGCCAGCAGCCCAACGGGTTACTACTATGGCTACACCTTC. V is TRBV5-8 and J is TRBJ1-2, with unresolved D. There are 14 residues in the CDR3. Germline V lookup: CDR1 SGHTS, CDR2 YDEGEE. V lost 4 bases to trimming and J lost 3 bases, with 13 bases between them.

V and J are TRBV5-1 and TRBJ1-2; 10 positions match TRBD1. The CDR3 loop spans 14 amino acids. CDR1 is SGHRS, CDR2 YFSETQ, per germline. Trimming cost V 6 bases and J 4 bases; bases outside gene matches: 6. In DNA form, the CDR3 reads TGCGCCAGCACCACGACAGGGGGCCTCTATGGCTACACCTTC. It yields the protein CASTTTGGLYGYTF.

The chain recombines TRBV19 with TRBJ1-1, with TRBD1 matching 7 bases. Germline CDR1 is LNHDA and CDR2 is SQIVND (reference sequence). Trimming at V came to 5 bases and at J to 4 bases, leaving 1 base not matched to a gene. The length of the CDR3 is 12 residues. CDR3: CASSAGGTEAFF. The DNA of the CDR3 is TGTGCCAGTAGTGCAGGGGGCACTGAAGCTTTCTTT. The whole variable domain, remainder taken from reference TRBV19 and TRBJ1-1, is DGGITQSPKYLFRKEGQNVTLSCEQNLNHDAMYWYRQDPGQGLRLIYYSQIVNDFQKGDIAEGYSVSREKKESFPLTVTSAQKNPTAFYLCASSAGGTEAFFGQGTRLTVV.

CDR3 region: CASSSGTADLGYTF. In DNA form, the CDR3 reads TGCGCCAGCAGCTCCGGGACAGCTGACCTGGGCTACACCTTC. This chain connects TRBV5-1 to TRBJ1-2; the match to TRBD1 covers 7 bases. The trim removed 3 bases at V and 8 bases at J, leaving 10 bases unmatched. This CDR3 region has 14 residues. Per the germline V gene, CDR1 is SGHRS and CDR2 is YFSETQ.

V usage is TRBV7-9 and J usage is TRBJ1-4; D unresolved. The CDR3 spans 14 residues. Germline CDR1 is SEHNR and CDR2 is FQNEAQ (reference sequence). V was shortened by 5 bases and J by 5 bases, with 12 bases between the two germline ends. This chain's CDR3 is CASSSKDLNEKLFF. Written as DNA, the CDR3 is TGTGCCAGCAGCAGTAAGGACTTAAATGAAAAACTGTTTTTT.

The chain combines TRBV7-2 with TRBJ2-1; tentative D call: TRBD1 (5 bases). Germline lookup yields CDR1 SGHTA and CDR2 FQGNSA. This CDR3 is built from 18 residues. V lost 1 base to trimming and J lost 5 bases, with 21 bases between them. CDR3 nucleotides: TGTGCCAGCAGCTTAGATCCCCTAGGCAGGGTACTCAACAATGAGCAGTTCTTC. Translating gives CASSLDPLGRVLNNEQFF.

The chain is built from TRBV7-3 and TRBJ2-3, with D possibly matching TRBD2 (6 bases). Trimming left V 1 base short and J 5 bases short, with 10 bases between. The CDR3 runs to 14 residues. The germline gives CDR1 SGHTA, CDR2 FQGTGA. This chain's CDR3 is CASSLIGEVDTQYF. The CDR3 DNA is TGTGCCAGCAGCTTAATCGGGGAGGTAGATACGCAGTATTTT.